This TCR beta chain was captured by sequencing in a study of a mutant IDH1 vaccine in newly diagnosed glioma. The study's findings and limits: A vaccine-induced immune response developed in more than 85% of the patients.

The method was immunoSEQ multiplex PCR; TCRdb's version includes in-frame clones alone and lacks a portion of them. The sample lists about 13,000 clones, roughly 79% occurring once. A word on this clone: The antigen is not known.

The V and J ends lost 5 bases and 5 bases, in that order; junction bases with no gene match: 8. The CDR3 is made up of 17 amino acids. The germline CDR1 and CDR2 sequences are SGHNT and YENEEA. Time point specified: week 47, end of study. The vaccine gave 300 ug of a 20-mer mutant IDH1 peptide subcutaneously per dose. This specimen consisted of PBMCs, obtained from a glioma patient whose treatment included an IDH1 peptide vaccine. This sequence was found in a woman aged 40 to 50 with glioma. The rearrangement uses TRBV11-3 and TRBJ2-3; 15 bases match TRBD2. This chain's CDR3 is CASSRTSGGAGGDTQYF. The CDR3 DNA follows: TGTGCCAGCAGCCGGACTAGCGGGGGGGCTGGTGGAGATACGCAGTATTTT.